This T cell receptor beta chain originates from a study of shared clonotypes between healthy human individuals. Overall study context: CD8 memory received one plate per donor, CD8 naive two, CD4 memory three and CD4 naive three. The study, taken as a whole, reports: Generation of non-shared clonotypes was less probable than generation of clonotypes shared by all four donors.

The donor population consisted of healthy HIV-negative adults with no recent acute infections or vaccinations. The deep-level immunoSEQ assay was used. Assay: immunoSEQ multiplex PCR; the TCRdb copy retains only in-frame clones and omits some. The table lists about 980,000 clones, around three quarters of them singletons. As for this clone: What it binds is unknown.

Material for sequencing was memory CD4+ T cells sorted from blood. Subset described: CD45RA-negative fraction. The clonotype originates from a man younger than 35 in good health.

As DNA, the CDR3 is TGTGCCAGCAAAGAACGAACTGGGGCCCCGTACGAGCAGTACTTC. This sequence encodes CASKERTGAPYEQYF. The chain couples TRBV6-5 to TRBJ2-7, with D tentatively TRBD1 (5 bases). Germline V gene data show CDR1 as MNHEY and CDR2 as SVGAGI. The CDR3 is made up of 15 amino acids. Trimming stripped 7 bases from V and 4 bases from J, with 20 bases between.